Listed below are T cell receptor beta chains from one sample, sequenced in a study of technical replicates of blood from a handful of donors. Generated by immunoSEQ multiplex PCR, the TCRdb table keeps only in-frame clones and is missing some. The sample records under 100,000 clones, over 90% being singletons. The specimen sequenced was T cells isolated from PBMCs. All receptors come from a human donor in good health. Each CDR3 is given with its conserved first and last residue.

V gene: TRBV11-2
J gene: TRBJ2-3
CDR3 protein: CASSPIQREGLDTQYF

V gene: TRBV5-5
J gene: TRBJ2-2
CDR3 protein: CASSPIVSVTGELFF

V gene: TRBV6-5
J gene: TRBJ2-2
CDR3 protein: CASNSYPTGTGELFF

V gene: TRBV7-8
J gene: TRBJ1-1
CDR3 protein: CASSLNQGGNTEAFF

V gene: TRBV10-3
J gene: TRBJ2-7
CDR3 protein: CAISESMDRVSYEQYF

V gene: TRBV28
J gene: TRBJ2-1
CDR3 protein: CASSFPLKASGANEQFF

V gene: TRBV19
J gene: TRBJ1-1
CDR3 protein: CASSLRNTEAFF

V gene: TRBV19
J gene: TRBJ1-4
CDR3 protein: CASSLVGVEKLFF

V gene: TRBV5-1
J gene: TRBJ2-2
CDR3 protein: CASSLAGIAGELFF

V gene: TRBV7-6
J gene: TRBJ1-1
CDR3 protein: CASSSTGDNTEAFF

V gene: TRBV5-4
J gene: TRBJ2-7
CDR3 protein: CASSSLGGEIYEQYF

V gene: TRBV6-4
J gene: TRBJ2-3
CDR3 protein: CASSEGPLGGDTQYF

V gene: TRBV27
J gene: TRBJ2-7
CDR3 protein: CASSSGQSPYEQYF

V gene: TRBV18
J gene: TRBJ2-1
CDR3 protein: CASSPTGGASSEQFF

V gene: TRBV9
J gene: TRBJ2-3
CDR3 protein: CASSGLGQGLSLGDTQYF

V gene: TRBV5-1
J gene: TRBJ2-5
CDR3 protein: CASSETQGTQYF

V gene: TRBV10-2
J gene: TRBJ2-7
CDR3 protein: CASRPGTVYEQYF

V gene: TRBV4-2
J gene: TRBJ2-3
CDR3 protein: CASSQDLMRGSTDTQYF

V gene: TRBV7-9
J gene: TRBJ1-5
CDR3 protein: CASSHTDRDGNQPQHF

V gene: TRBV28
J gene: TRBJ2-3
CDR3 protein: CASSLEREVGDTQYF

V gene: TRBV7-9
J gene: TRBJ2-7
CDR3 protein: CASSLGLAETGEQYF

V gene: TRBV6-5
J gene: TRBJ2-7
CDR3 protein: CASSYFATGAPHEQYF

V gene: TRBV11-2
J gene: TRBJ2-7
CDR3 protein: CASSFGRQAYEQYF

V gene: TRBV11-3
J gene: TRBJ1-2
CDR3 protein: CASSPRDGGARGYTF

V gene: TRBV6-1
J gene: TRBJ1-2
CDR3 protein: CASSGQGANYGYTF

V gene: TRBV5-1
J gene: TRBJ2-1
CDR3 protein: CASHRSDYSSYNEQFF

V gene: TRBV27
J gene: TRBJ2-2
CDR3 protein: CASRTQSTGELFF

V gene: TRBV28
J gene: TRBJ2-3
CDR3 protein: CASSLVPQVTDTQYF

V gene: TRBV2
J gene: TRBJ1-1
CDR3 protein: CASSDPRVRGTEAFF

V gene: TRBV9
J gene: TRBJ2-7
CDR3 protein: CASSVGSGMEYEQYF

V gene: TRBV5-4
J gene: TRBJ2-2
CDR3 protein: CASSLAGAGGLAGELFF

V gene: TRBV2
J gene: TRBJ2-7
CDR3 protein: CASLQGRIGFAQYF

V gene: TRBV18
J gene: TRBJ2-5
CDR3 protein: CASSPGQGGQETQYF

V gene: TRBV6-5
J gene: TRBJ2-3
CDR3 protein: CASRASGRSTDTQYF

V gene: TRBV7-9
J gene: TRBJ2-1
CDR3 protein: CASSPDSLTYNEQFF

V gene: TRBV28
J gene: TRBJ1-1
CDR3 protein: CASAQHLNTEAFF

V gene: TRBV4-1
J gene: TRBJ2-5
CDR3 protein: CASSQVLSGEETQYF

V gene: TRBV19
J gene: TRBJ1-6
CDR3 protein: CASSRDTYNSPLHF

V gene: TRBV29-1
J gene: TRBJ1-1
CDR3 protein: CSVGRLGEGETVTEAFF

V gene: TRBV10-3
J gene: TRBJ2-7
CDR3 protein: CAISEEYEQYF

V gene: TRBV6-6
J gene: TRBJ1-3
CDR3 protein: CASSYGGDRSGNTIYF

V gene: TRBV27
J gene: TRBJ1-4
CDR3 protein: CASSLTGPTNEKLFF

V gene: TRBV5-1
J gene: TRBJ1-3
CDR3 protein: CASSLAGVVGNTIYF

V gene: TRBV9
J gene: TRBJ2-1
CDR3 protein: CASSVDSGGWNEQFF